This T cell receptor beta chain was recovered during a study of blood T cell repertoires in COVID-19. V shed 3 bases, J shed 4 bases, and the junction held 0 bases outside the gene matches. This CDR3 has 13 residues. Germline-derived CDR1 and CDR2 are SEHNR and FQNEAQ (reference sequence). TCRdb's table, derived via immunoSEQ multiplex PCR, lists solely in-frame clones and lacks some. The table includes under 200,000 clones, roughly 80% detected once. Material: peripheral blood. The V and J genes are TRBV7-9 and TRBJ2-5; TRBD1 aligns across 9 bases. This sequence was found in a middle-aged woman with COVID-19, enrolled during active disease. The chain's CDR3 is CASSLTGGETQYF. CDR3 nucleotides: TGTGCCAGCAGCTTGACAGGGGGAGAGACCCAGTACTTC.